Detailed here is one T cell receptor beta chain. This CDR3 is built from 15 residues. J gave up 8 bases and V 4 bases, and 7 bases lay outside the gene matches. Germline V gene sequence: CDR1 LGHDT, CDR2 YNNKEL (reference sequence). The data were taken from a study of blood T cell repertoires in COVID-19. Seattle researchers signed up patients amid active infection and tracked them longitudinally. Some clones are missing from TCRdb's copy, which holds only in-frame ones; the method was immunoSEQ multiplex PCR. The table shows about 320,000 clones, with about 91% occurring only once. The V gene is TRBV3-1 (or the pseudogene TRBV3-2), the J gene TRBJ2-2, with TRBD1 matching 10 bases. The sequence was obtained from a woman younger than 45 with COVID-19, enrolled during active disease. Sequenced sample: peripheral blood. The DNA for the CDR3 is TGTGCCAGCAGCCCGGGACAGGGGTTGACGGGGGAGCTGTTTTTT. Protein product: CASSPGQGLTGELFF.